This entry describes one T cell receptor (beta chain). This sample stems from a study of Graves' ophthalmopathy and Graves' hyperthyroidism. Study overall: Ophthalmopathy not arising within 18 months of follow-up defined hyperthyroidism as stable.

Among the exclusions were patients with other autoimmune diseases, uncontrolled infections, pregnancy or lactation. There are 14 residues in the CDR3. The germline gives CDR1 SQVTM, CDR2 ANQGSEA. With V trimmed by 6 bases and J by 1 base, 8 bases remained unmatched. For repertoire sequencing, the TCR beta CDR3 regions were amplified from RNA transcripts. First-round RT-PCR employed HTBI primers, with a second-round multiplex PCR after it. TCRdb processed the multiplex PCR reads anew with MiXCR; each CDR3 protein has one entry. The data show a few hundred thousand distinct CDR3 sequences, with approximately 37% seen just once and roughly 4.5% held by the top ten.

The sequenced sample consisted of peripheral blood or thyroid tissue (not recorded which). The rearrangement uses TRBV29-1 and TRBJ1-2, with 7 bases fitting TRBD1. This receptor was taken from an adult man with Graves' hyperthyroidism. The CDR3 nucleotides read TGCAGCGTAGCCGGGACAGAATTTAACTATGGCTACACCTTC. This gives the protein CSVAGTEFNYGYTF.